This TCR beta chain was sequenced for a study of blood T cell repertoires in COVID-19. The CDR3 spans 14 residues. In germline, CDR1 is MDHEN, CDR2 SYDVKM. V was pared by 5 bases and J by 1 base, with 12 bases between. Profiling relied on immunoSEQ multiplex PCR, and the TCRdb table lists in-frame clones only, not all of them. Here the sample spans over 60,000 clones, around 86% being singletons. The chain combines TRBV28 with TRBJ2-7; TRBD1 might be the D (6 bases). This receptor was obtained from a man aged 70 or older with active or convalescent COVID-19. The sequencing sample was made of peripheral blood. DNA for the CDR3: TGTGCCAGCAGTACCCTACAGGGATCCTACGAGCAGTACTTC. This codes for CASSTLQGSYEQYF. Supplemented by reference TRBV28 and TRBJ2-7, the full variable domain reads DVKVTQSSRYLVKRTGEKVFLECVQDMDHENMFWYRQDPGLGLRLIYFSYDVKMKEKGDIPEGYSVSREKKERFSLILESASTNQTSMYLCASSTLQGSYEQYFGPGTRLTVT.